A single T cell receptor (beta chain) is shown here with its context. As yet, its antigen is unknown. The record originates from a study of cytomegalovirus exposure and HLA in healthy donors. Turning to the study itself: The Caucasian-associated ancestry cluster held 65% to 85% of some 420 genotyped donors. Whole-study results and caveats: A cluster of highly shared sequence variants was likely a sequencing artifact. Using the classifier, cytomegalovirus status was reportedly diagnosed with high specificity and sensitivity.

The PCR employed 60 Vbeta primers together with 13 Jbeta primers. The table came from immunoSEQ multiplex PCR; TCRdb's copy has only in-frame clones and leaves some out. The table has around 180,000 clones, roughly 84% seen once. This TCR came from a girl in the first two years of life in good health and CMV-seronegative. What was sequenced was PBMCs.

The CDR3 nucleotides are TGTGCCAGCAGCTCCCGCGGAATTTGGCCTAGATATTTT. This codes for CASSSRGIWPRYF. The V gene is TRBV11-3, the J gene TRBJ1-3; D remains unclear. V was pared by 4 bases and J by 15 bases, with 19 bases between. CDR3 length equals 13 residues. The germline CDR1 and CDR2 sequences are SGHNT and YENEEA.